Here is one T cell receptor (beta chain) with its context. Its antigen is still unknown. Base qualities are not recorded, but no much larger clone differs from it by a single base. The source of the sample is a study of blood T cell repertoires in COVID-19 (TCRdb year 2020). Study-level background: Samples from collaborators originated in the United States, Italy and Spain and spanned both the acute and convalescent phases of COVID-19. Sample metadata almost always included a de-identified subject ID, COVID-19 status, age in years and sex. A freely available public database, intended as a resource for researchers studying the immune response to SARS-CoV-2, is where the repertoires were released. The material from the prospective study consisted of cDNA or gDNA derived from T cells, B-cell-depleted T cells, or PBMCs. The samples were drawn from the first 160 participants of the ongoing ImmuneRACE study and from 950 to 1,500 subjects provided by 6 global collaborators. Where available, HLA class I and class II types were obtained from metadata supplied by the sample provider rather than from assay-based typing. Deeply sampled blood TCRbeta repertoires from subjects exposed to, actively infected with, or recovered from COVID-19 were included in the dataset.

CDR1 and CDR2 are read off the germline V gene as SQVTM and ANQGSEA. Including cysteine and phenylalanine, the CDR3 has 12 amino acids. CDR3 DNA is the only sequence kept; it has 36 bases, read in frame from the first base. V loses 4 bases of germline sequence and J loses 3 bases, and the interval between the two ends is 9 bases. Broader findings and caveats from the paper: The amount of clinical and demographic metadata varied by source and participant and was provided uncurated.

TCRbeta CDR3 regions were amplified from genomic DNA by means of the immunoSEQ Assay, a bias-controlled multiplex PCR. On the authors' methods: Within the assay, amplification of reference gene primers was used to estimate how many nucleated cells each sample contained. Sequence reads were collapsed and filtered to measure the absolute abundance of every unique TCRbeta CDR3 rearrangement. For each sample, productive Simpson clonality was calculated by taking the square root of Simpson's diversity index across productive rearrangements. The source is immuneACCESS, and TCRdb retained only in-frame sequences with V and J called. Part of the clones is not carried over; for the studies checked, unresolved V genes explain less than half of this, and the remainder is unexplained. V and J calls and clone size are copied from that table; D and trimming were computed from the DNA. The table for this sample lists approximately 100,000 clones; roughly 90% of them were counted only once. Of the sample, approximately 6% falls within the top ten clones.

Collaborating institutions collected whole blood in K2EDTA tubes following their own protocols. For TCRbeta analysis, collaborators shipped samples as frozen whole blood, isolated PBMCs, or DNA extracted from either of those sample types. The V and J segments used are TRBV29-1 and TRBJ1-2; no D gene call is confident. The sequencing sample was made of peripheral blood. This sequence originates from a human donor in a cohort sampled during active COVID-19. This receptor has the CDR3 CSVVPAHYGYTF. The bases read TGCAGCGTTGTGCCCGCGCACTATGGCTACACCTTC.